This T cell receptor (beta chain) was sequenced for a study of T cell responses to AZD1222 COVID-19 vaccine. The CDR3 is 20 amino acids. With V trimmed by 1 base and J by 0 bases, 15 bases remained unmatched. From germline, CDR1 is LNHNV and CDR2 YYDKDF (reference sequence). Sequencing used immunoSEQ multiplex PCR; TCRdb keeps in-frame clones, though not all of them. Altogether some 100,000 clones are present, about 93% being singletons, with the ten largest covering roughly 3.1%. The chain carries TRBV15 and TRBJ1-5; TRBD1 aligns across 7 bases. The sequence was obtained from an adult who received the AZD1222 COVID-19 vaccine. The sequencing here drew on peripheral blood, taken 28 days after the second AZD1222 dose. CDR3 coding DNA: TGTGCCACCAGCAGAGGCGGGGCGAGGACAGGAGAGTATAGCAATCAGCCCCAGCATTTT. As protein: CATSRGGARTGEYSNQPQHF.